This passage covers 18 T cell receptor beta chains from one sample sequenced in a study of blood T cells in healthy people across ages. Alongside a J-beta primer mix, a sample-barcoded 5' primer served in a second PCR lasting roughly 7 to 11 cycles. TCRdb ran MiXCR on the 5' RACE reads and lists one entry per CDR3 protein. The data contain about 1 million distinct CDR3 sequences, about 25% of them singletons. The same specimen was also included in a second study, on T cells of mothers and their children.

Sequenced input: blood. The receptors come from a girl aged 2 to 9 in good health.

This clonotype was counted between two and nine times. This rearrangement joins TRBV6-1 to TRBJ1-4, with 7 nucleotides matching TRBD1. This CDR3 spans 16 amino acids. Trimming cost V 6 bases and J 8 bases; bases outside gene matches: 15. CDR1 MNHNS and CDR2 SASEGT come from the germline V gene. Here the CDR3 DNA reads TGTGCCAGCAGGCCGTCGACAGGGAGTATTGACGAAAAACTGTTTTTT. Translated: CASRPSTGSIDEKLFF.

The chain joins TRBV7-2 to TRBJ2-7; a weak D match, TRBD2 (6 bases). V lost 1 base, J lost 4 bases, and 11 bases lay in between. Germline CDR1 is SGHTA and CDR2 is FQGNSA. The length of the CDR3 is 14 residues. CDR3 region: CASSLDVGGYEQYF. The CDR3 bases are TGTGCCAGCAGCTTAGACGTCGGGGGATACGAGCAGTACTTC.

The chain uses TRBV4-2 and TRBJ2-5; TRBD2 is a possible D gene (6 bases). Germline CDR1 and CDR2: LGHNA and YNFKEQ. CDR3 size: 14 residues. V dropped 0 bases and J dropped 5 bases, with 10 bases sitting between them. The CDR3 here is CASSQDGRGETQYF. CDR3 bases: TGTGCCAGCAGCCAAGATGGACGGGGGGAGACCCAGTACTTC.

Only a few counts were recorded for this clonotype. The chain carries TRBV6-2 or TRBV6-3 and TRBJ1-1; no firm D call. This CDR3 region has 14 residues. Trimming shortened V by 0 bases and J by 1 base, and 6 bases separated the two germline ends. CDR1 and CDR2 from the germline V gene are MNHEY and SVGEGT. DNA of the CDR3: TGTGCCAGCAGTTACTCTCAGCCGAACACTGAAGCTTTCTTT. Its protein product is CASSYSQPNTEAFF.

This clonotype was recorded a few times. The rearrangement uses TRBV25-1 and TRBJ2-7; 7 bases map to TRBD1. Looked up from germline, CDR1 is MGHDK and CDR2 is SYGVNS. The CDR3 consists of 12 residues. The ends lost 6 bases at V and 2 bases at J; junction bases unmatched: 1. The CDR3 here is CASRGQAYEQYF. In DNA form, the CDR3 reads TGTGCCAGCAGAGGACAGGCCTACGAGCAGTACTTC.

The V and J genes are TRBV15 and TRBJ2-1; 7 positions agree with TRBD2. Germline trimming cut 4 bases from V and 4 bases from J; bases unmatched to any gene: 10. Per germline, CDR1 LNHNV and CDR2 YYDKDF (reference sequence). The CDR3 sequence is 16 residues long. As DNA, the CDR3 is TGTGCCACCAGCACTGAGCGGGGTATGGGATACAATGAGCAGTTCTTC. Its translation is CATSTERGMGYNEQFF.

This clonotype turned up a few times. The CDR3 sequence: CASIGRRQETQYF. The CDR3 DNA follows: TGTGCCAGCATCGGCAGAAGGCAAGAGACCCAGTACTTC. The chain combines TRBV2 with TRBJ2-5, with D hard to call. CDR3 length: 13 residues. Germline values: CDR1 SNHLY, CDR2 FYNNEI. V was pared by 7 bases and J by 2 bases, with 11 bases between.

In DNA, the CDR3 is TGTGCCAGTAGTATACAGGGGGCCCTCAATGAGCAGTTCTTC. Amino acid sequence: CASSIQGALNEQFF. V usage is TRBV19 and J usage is TRBJ2-1; the match to TRBD1 covers 8 bases. After removal of 2 bases from V and 6 bases from J, the junction contained 3 bases not matched to a gene. The CDR3 is 14 amino acids. Germline assignment: CDR1 LNHDA and CDR2 SQIVND (reference sequence).

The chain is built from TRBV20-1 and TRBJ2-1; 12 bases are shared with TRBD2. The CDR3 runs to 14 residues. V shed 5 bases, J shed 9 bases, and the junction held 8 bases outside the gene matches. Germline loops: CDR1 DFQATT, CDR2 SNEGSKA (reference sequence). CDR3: CSASSGRAWGEQFF. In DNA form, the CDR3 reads TGCAGTGCTTCTAGCGGGAGGGCTTGGGGTGAGCAGTTCTTC.

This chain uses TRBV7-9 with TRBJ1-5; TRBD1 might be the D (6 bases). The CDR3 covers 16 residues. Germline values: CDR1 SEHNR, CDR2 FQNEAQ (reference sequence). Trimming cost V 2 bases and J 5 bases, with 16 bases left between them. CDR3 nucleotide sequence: TGTGCCAGCAGCTTACTCCCGGGACACACCTATCAGCCCCAGCATTTT. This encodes CASSLLPGHTYQPQHF.

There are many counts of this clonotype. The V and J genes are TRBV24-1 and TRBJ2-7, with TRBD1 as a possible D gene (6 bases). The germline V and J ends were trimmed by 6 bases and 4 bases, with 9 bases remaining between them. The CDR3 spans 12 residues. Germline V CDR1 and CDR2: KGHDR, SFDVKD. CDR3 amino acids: CATSTGPYEQYF. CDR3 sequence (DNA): TGTGCCACCAGTACAGGGCCTTACGAGCAGTACTTC.

In DNA, the CDR3 is TGTGCCATCAGTGAGATAGGACAGCAGTCCTACAATGAGCAGTTCTTC. It codes for CAISEIGQQSYNEQFF. The chain links TRBV10-3 to TRBJ2-1, with D perhaps TRBD1 (6 bases). V gave up 2 bases and J gave up 1 base, with 12 bases separating them. The germline gives CDR1 ENHRY, CDR2 SYGVKD. The CDR3 is 16 amino acids.

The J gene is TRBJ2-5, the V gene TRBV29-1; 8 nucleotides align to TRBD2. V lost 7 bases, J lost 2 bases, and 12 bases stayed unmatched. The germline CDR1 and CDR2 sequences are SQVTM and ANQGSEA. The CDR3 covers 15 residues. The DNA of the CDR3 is TGCAGCGGCCTCCCGGGAGGGGGAGATCAAGAGACCCAGTACTTC. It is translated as CSGLPGGGDQETQYF.

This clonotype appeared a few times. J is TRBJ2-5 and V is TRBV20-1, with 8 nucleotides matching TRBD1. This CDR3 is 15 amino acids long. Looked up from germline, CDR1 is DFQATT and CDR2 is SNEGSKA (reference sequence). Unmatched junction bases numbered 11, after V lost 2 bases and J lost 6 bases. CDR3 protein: CSARNDRGPPQTQYF. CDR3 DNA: TGCAGTGCTAGAAATGACAGGGGACCTCCTCAGACCCAGTACTTC.

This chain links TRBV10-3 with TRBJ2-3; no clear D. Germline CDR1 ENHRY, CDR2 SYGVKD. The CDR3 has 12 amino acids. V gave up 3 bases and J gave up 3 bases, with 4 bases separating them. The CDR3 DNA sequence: TGTGCCATCAGTGACATGACAGATACGCAGTATTTT. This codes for CAISDMTDTQYF.

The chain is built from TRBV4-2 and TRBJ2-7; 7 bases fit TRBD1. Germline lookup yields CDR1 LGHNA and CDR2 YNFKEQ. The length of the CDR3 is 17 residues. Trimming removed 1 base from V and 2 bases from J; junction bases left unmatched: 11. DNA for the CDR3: TGTGCCAGCAGCCAAGCGTCGGGGACAGCTAACCCCTACGAGCAGTACTTC. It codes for CASSQASGTANPYEQYF.

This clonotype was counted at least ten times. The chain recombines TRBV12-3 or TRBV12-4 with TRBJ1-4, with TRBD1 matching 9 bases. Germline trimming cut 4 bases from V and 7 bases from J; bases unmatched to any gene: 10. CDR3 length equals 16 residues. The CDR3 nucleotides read TGTGCCAGCAGTTCCCACCTACAGGGGGCGGGTGAAAAACTGTTTTTT. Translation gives CASSSHLQGAGEKLFF.

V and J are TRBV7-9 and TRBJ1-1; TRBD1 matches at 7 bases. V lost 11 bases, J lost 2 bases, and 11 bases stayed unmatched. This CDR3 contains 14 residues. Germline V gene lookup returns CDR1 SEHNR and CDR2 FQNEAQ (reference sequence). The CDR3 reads CAGTGVWANTEAFF. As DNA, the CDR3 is TGTGCCGGCACAGGGGTGTGGGCAAACACTGAAGCTTTCTTT.